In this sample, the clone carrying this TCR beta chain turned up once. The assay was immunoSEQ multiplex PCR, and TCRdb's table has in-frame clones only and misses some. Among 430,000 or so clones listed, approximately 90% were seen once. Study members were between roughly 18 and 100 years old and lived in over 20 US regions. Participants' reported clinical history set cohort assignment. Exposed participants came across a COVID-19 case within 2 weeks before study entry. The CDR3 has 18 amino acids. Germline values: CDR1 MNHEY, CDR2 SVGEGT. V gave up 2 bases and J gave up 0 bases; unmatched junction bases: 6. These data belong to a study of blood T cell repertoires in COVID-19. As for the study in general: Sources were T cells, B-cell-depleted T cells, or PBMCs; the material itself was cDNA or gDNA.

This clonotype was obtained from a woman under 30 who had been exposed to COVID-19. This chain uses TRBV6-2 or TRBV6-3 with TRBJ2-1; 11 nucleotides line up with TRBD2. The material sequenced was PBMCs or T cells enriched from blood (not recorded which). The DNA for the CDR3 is TGTGCCAGCAGTTACGTCCTAGCGGGGGGTTCCTCCTACAATGAGCAGTTCTTC. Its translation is CASSYVLAGGSSYNEQFF.